This TCR beta chain was captured in a study of CD8 T cells in ankylosing spondylitis. The study, taken as a whole, reports: What seemed typical of ankylosing spondylitis blood was a TCR beta motif built from roughly eight highly homologous variants.

V lost 6 bases and J 0 bases, leaving 8 bases between the germline ends. Germline lookup yields CDR1 SQVTM and CDR2 ANQGSEA. The CDR3 totals 12 residues. The table lists this clonotype with a count of one. The antigen remains unidentified. MiXCR, applied by TCRdb to the 5' RACE reads, yields one record per CDR3 protein. Seen here are roughly 440,000 distinct CDR3 sequences, 15% to 20% observed once, and the top ten hold under 1.2%. The TCR originated in a male donor with ankylosing spondylitis. The sample taken for sequencing was blood, either unsorted or a sorted T cell fraction (not recorded which). The chain recombines TRBV29-1 with TRBJ1-2; D not certain. The CDR3 is CSVTIANYGYTF. DNA of the CDR3: TGCAGCGTGACCATTGCTAACTATGGCTACACCTTC.